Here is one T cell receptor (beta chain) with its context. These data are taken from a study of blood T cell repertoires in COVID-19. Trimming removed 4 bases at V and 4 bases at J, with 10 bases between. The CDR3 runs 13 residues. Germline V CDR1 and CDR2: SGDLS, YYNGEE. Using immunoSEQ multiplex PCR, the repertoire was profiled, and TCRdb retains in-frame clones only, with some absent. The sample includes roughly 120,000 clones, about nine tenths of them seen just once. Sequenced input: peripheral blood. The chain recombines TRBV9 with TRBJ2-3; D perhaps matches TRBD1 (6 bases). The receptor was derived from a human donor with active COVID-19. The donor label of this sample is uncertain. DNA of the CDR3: TGTGCCAGCAGCCTGGACAGCGCAGATACGCAGTATTTT. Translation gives CASSLDSADTQYF.